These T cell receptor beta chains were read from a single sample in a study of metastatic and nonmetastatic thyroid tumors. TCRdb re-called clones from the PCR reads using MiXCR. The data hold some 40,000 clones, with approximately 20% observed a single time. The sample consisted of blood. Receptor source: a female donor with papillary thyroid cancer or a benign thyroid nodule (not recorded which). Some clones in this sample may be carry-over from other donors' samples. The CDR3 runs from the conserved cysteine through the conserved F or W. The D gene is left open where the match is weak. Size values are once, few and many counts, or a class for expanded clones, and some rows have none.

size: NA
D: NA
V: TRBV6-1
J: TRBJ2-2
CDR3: CASSEYRCGDTWELFF
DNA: TGTGCCAGCAGTGAATACAGGTGCGGTGACACCTGGGAGCTGTTTTTT

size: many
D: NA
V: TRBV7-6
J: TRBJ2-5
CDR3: CASSLGLGETQYF
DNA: TGTGCCAGCAGCTTAGGGTTGGGAGAGACCCAGTACTTC

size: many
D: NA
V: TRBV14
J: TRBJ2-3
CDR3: CASSQEYSTDTQYF
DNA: TGTGCCAGCAGCCAAGAATACAGCACAGATACGCAGTATTTT

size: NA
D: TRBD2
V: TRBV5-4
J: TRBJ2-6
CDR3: CASSFPGGTGANVLTF
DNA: TGTGCCAGCAGCTTCCCGGGAGGGACTGGGGCCAACGTCCTGACTTTC

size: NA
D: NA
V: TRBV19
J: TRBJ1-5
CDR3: CASSIDVPRGNQPQHF
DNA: TGTGCCAGTAGTATAGACGTACCCCGGGGCAATCAGCCACAGCATTTT

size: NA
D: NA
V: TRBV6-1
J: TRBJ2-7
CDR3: CASSGMDGTSSTYEQYF
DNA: TGCGCCAGCAGTGGAATGGACGGGACGTCTTCAACCTACGAGCAGTACTTC

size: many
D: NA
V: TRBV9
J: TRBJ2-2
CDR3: CASSVAGEVGELFF
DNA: TGTGCCAGCAGCGTCGCAGGGGAGGTCGGGGAGCTGTTTTTT

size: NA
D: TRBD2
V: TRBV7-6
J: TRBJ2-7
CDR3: CASSSQAGAYEQYF
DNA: TGTGCCAGCAGCTCCCAAGCGGGGGCCTACGAGCAGTACTTC

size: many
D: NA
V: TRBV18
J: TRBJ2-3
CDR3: CASSQGEGGTDTQYF
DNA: TGTGCCAGCTCCCAGGGCGAAGGGGGCACAGATACGCAGTATTTT

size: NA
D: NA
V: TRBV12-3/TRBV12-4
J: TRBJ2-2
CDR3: CASSFYPGELFF
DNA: TGTGCCAGCAGTTTTTACCCCGGGGAGCTGTTTTTT

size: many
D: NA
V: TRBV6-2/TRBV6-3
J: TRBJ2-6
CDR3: CASSREPGANVLTF
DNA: TGTGCCAGCAGCAGGGAACCTGGGGCCAACGTCCTGACTTTC

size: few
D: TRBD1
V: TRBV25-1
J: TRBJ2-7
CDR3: CVQQGLLYEQYF
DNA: TGTGTACAACAGGGGTTGCTGTACGAGCAGTACTTC

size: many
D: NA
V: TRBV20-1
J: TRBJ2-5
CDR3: CSARVTGFGETQYF
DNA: TGCAGTGCTAGAGTTACAGGGTTCGGAGAGACCCAGTACTTC

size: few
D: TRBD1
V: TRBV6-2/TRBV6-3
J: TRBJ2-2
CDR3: CASSKGTGALTNTGELFF
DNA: TGTGCCAGCAGCAAAGGAACAGGGGCCCTGACCAACACCGGGGAGCTGTTTTTT

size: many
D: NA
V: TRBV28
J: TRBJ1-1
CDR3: CASSLQEPRGEAFF
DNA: TGTGCCAGCAGTTTACAGGAGCCCCGAGGCGAAGCTTTCTTT

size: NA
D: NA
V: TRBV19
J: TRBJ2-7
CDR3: CASSAADRDYGQYF
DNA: TGTGCCAGTAGTGCCGCTGACAGAGACTACGGGCAGTACTTC

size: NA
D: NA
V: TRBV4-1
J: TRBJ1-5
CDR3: CASSQEGGIGNQPQHF
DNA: TGCGCCAGCAGCCAGGAGGGGGGCATAGGCAATCAGCCCCAGCATTTT

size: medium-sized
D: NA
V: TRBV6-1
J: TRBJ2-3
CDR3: CASISRGDPSTDTQYF
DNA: TGTGCCAGCATCTCTAGGGGAGATCCTAGCACAGATACGCAGTATTTT

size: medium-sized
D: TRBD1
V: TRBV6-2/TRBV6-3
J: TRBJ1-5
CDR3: CASSPGQDLTPQHF
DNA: TGTGCCAGCAGTCCGGGACAGGACTTAACGCCCCAGCATTTT

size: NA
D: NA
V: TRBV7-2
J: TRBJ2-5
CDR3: CASSLEEQETQYF
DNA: TGTGCCAGCAGCTTAGAGGAACAAGAGACCCAGTACTTC

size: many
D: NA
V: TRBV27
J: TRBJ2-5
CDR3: CASSLSFTGNF
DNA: TGTGCCAGCAGTTTATCGTTCACAGGAAACTTC

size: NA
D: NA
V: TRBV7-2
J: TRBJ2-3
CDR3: CASSLATSIGSRTQYF
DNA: TGTGCCAGCAGCTTAGCGACGAGCATTGGATCTCGTACGCAGTATTTT

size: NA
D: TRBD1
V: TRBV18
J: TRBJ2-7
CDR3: CASSLSPGGEFSEQYF
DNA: TGTGCCAGCTCACTATCGCCAGGGGGAGAGTTCTCCGAGCAGTACTTC

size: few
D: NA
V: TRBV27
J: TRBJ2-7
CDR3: CASSLKTGIYEQYF
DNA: TGTGCCAGCAGTTTGAAAACAGGGATCTACGAGCAGTACTTC

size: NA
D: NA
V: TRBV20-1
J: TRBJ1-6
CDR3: CSASCAVDHF
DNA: TGCAGTGCTTCCTGTGCAGTGGACCACTTT

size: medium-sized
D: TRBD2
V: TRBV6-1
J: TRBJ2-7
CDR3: CASSKRDSYEQYF
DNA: TGTGCCAGCTCCAAGCGGGATAGCTACGAGCAGTACTTC

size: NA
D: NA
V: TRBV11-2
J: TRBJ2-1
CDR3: CASILGFLAGATYNEQFF
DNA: TGTGCCAGCATCTTAGGATTCCTCGCGGGGGCCACCTACAATGAGCAGTTCTTC

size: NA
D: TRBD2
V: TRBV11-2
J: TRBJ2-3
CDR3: CASSWSGRGTDTQYF
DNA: TGTGCCAGCAGCTGGAGCGGGAGAGGCACAGATACGCAGTATTTT

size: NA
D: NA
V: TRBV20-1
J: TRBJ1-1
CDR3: CSARDSGNLGTEAFF
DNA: TGCAGTGCTAGAGATTCAGGGAATTTAGGGACTGAAGCTTTCTTT

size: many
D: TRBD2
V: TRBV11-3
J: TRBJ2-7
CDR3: CASSSVAGALEEQYF
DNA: TGTGCCAGCAGCTCCGTAGCGGGAGCCCTCGAGGAGCAGTACTTC

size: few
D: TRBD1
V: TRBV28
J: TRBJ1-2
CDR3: CASSSQGFYGYTF
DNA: TGTGCCAGCAGTTCACAGGGGTTCTATGGCTACACCTTC

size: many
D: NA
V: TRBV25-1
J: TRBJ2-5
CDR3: CASSGRVEVTGQETQYF
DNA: TGTGCCAGCAGTGGGCGGGTTGAGGTTACGGGGCAAGAGACCCAGTACTTC

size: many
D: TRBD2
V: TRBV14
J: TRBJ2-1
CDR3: CASSQRTSRYNEQFF
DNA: TGTGCCAGCAGCCAGCGGACTAGCAGATACAATGAGCAGTTCTTC

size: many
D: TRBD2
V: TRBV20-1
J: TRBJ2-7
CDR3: CSARLAGSYEQYF
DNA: TGCAGTGCTAGACTAGCGGGATCCTACGAGCAGTACTTC

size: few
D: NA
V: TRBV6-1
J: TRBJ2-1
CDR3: CASSQGWANNEQFF
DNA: TGTGCCAGCAGTCAAGGTTGGGCAAACAATGAGCAGTTCTTC

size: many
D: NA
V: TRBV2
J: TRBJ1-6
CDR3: CARSTGVGTYNSPLHF
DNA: TGTGCCAGAAGTACTGGGGTGGGCACCTATAATTCACCCCTCCACTTT

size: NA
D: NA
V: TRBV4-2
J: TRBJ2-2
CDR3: CASSQAAGDGELFF
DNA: TGTGCCAGCAGCCAGGCCGCAGGGGACGGGGAGCTGTTTTTT

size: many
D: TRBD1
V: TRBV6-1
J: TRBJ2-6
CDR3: CASSGPGQGAQNSGANVLTF
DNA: TGTGCCAGCAGTGGGCCGGGACAGGGGGCACAAAACTCTGGGGCCAACGTCCTGACTTTC

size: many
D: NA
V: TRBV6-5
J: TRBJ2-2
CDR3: CASSYSIGGTGELFF
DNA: TGTGCCAGCAGTTACTCGATTGGTGGGACCGGGGAGCTGTTTTTT

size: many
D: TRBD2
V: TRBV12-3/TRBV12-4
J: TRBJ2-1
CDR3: CANSKVAGDNEQFF
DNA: TGTGCCAATTCAAAAGTAGCGGGAGACAATGAGCAGTTCTTC

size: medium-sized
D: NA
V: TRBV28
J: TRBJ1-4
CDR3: CASSLPRDEEKLFF
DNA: TGTGCCAGCAGTTTACCCAGGGATGAGGAAAAACTGTTTTTT

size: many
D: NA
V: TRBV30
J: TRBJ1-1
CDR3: CAWSPSLNTEAFF
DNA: TGTGCCTGGAGCCCCTCCCTGAACACTGAAGCTTTCTTT

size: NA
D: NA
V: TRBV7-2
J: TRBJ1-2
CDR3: CASSSIGAGYTF
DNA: TGTGCCAGCAGCTCGATAGGGGCTGGCTACACCTTC

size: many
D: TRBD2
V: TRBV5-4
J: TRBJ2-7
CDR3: CASSLAGTSGTSYEQYF
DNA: TGTGCCAGCAGCTTGGCCGGGACTAGCGGGACCTCCTACGAGCAGTACTTC

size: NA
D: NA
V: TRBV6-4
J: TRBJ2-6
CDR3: CAIIDSNRDSGANVLTF
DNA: TGTGCCATCATTGACTCGAACAGGGACTCTGGGGCCAACGTCCTGACTTTC

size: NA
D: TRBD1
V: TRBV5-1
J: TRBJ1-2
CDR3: CASRRSQGTGPGYTF
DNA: TGCGCCAGCCGTCGTTCCCAAGGGACAGGGCCTGGCTACACCTTC

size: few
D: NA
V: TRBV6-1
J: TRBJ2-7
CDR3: CASRGPAYEQYF
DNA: TGTGCTAGCAGAGGACCAGCCTACGAGCAGTACTTC

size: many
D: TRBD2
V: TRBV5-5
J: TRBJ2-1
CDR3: CASSPSPGLAAYNEQFF
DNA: TGTGCCAGCAGTCCTTCGCCGGGACTAGCGGCCTACAATGAGCAGTTCTTC